This TCR beta chain was retrieved from a study of T cell responses to AZD1222 COVID-19 vaccine. The table came from immunoSEQ multiplex PCR; TCRdb's copy has only in-frame clones and leaves some out. The data show more than 140,000 clones, with about nine tenths seen just once and under 3.5% held by the top ten. The CDR3 has 14 residues. CDR1 and CDR2 (germline): MDHEN, SYDVKM. V shed 6 bases, J shed 2 bases, and the junction held 5 bases outside the gene matches. This clonotype was obtained from an adult in good health. The chain couples TRBV28 to TRBJ2-7; 9 bases are a match to TRBD1. Sample: peripheral blood, taken on day 0 of MenACWY control vaccination. Here the CDR3 reads CASSGGTGTYEQYF. CDR3 DNA: TGTGCCAGCAGCGGTGGGACAGGGACCTACGAGCAGTACTTC. The full variable domain, with the rest looked up from reference TRBV28 and TRBJ2-7, is DVKVTQSSRYLVKRTGEKVFLECVQDMDHENMFWYRQDPGLGLRLIYFSYDVKMKEKGDIPEGYSVSREKKERFSLILESASTNQTSMYLCASSGGTGTYEQYFGPGTRLTVT.